This T cell receptor beta chain was retrieved from a study of Ad26.COV2.S vaccination and SARS-CoV-2 variants. Study-wide context: Ad26.COV2.S was injected intramuscularly once or twice, 56 days apart.

Study observations and caveats: For non-spike TCRs, breadth in vaccine recipients resembled that in placebo recipients. Compared with placebo recipients, vaccine recipients had higher spike-specific TCR breadth.

This CDR3 spans 15 amino acids. Germline CDR1 and CDR2: SGHTA and FQGNSA. Trimming left V 5 bases short and J 5 bases short, with 13 bases between. Sequencing used immunoSEQ multiplex PCR; TCRdb keeps in-frame clones, though not all of them. Found here are about 500,000 clones, 70% to 90% of them singletons; the top ten hold around 1.8%. As to treatment: roughly 20 received Ad26.COV2.S at low or high dose, single or two shots; 5 received placebo; per-sample allocation not given. Each sample was drawn 63 days after the first injection (of vaccine or placebo). Remarks on this clone: The antigen is not known.

The sequences come from peripheral blood, collected in a trial of Ad26.COV2.S vaccine versus placebo. The chain has TRBV7-2 and TRBJ1-6; a possible D gene is TRBD1 (5 bases). The source is a person between 18 and 59 years old who received the Ad26.COV2.S COVID-19 vaccine or a placebo. CDR3 nucleotide sequence: TGTGCCAGCAGCCCTCACAGGACTAATAATTCACCCCTCCACTTT. The encoded protein is CASSPHRTNNSPLHF. The full variable domain, rest sourced from reference TRBV7-2 and TRBJ1-6, is GAGVSQSPSNKVTEKGKDVELRCDPISGHTALYWYRQSLGQGLEFLIYFQGNSAPDKSGLPSDRFSAERTGGSVSTLTIQRTQQEDSAVYLCASSPHRTNNSPLHFGNGTRLTVT.